This record covers a single T cell receptor (beta chain). Its antigen is still unknown. The data stem from a study of post-analysis software for immune sequencing data. Study-wide background: Secondary progressive, relapsing-remitting and progressive-relapsing multiple sclerosis were among the included disease courses.

Unique molecular identifiers were carried by the TCR beta cDNA libraries. Each sample of about 0.9 to 10 million input T cells yielded about 500,000 cDNA molecules, so each molecule approximated one T cell. One entry per CDR3 protein, called by TCRdb with MiXCR from the PCR reads. The table lists hundreds of thousands of distinct CDR3 sequences, roughly 58% of them singletons, with approximately 4.5% in the top ten. Study observations and caveats: Controls' normalized Chao1 diversity significantly exceeded that of multiple sclerosis patients. A few TRBV segments were significantly more frequent in patients than in controls. TRBV5-6, TRBV5-1 and TRBV20-1 were among these segments.

The CDR3 consists of 13 residues. J was trimmed by 6 bases and V by 5 bases; bases with no gene match: 6. Germline V gene data show CDR1 as SGHTA and CDR2 as FQGNSA. The chain recombines TRBV7-2 with TRBJ2-7, with 8 bases fitting TRBD1. Material: blood. This sequence was found in a girl between 5 and 17 years old with multiple sclerosis. The CDR3 nucleotides read TGTGCCAGCAGCCCGTGGACAGGGAGCGAGCAGTACTTC. Its translation is CASSPWTGSEQYF.